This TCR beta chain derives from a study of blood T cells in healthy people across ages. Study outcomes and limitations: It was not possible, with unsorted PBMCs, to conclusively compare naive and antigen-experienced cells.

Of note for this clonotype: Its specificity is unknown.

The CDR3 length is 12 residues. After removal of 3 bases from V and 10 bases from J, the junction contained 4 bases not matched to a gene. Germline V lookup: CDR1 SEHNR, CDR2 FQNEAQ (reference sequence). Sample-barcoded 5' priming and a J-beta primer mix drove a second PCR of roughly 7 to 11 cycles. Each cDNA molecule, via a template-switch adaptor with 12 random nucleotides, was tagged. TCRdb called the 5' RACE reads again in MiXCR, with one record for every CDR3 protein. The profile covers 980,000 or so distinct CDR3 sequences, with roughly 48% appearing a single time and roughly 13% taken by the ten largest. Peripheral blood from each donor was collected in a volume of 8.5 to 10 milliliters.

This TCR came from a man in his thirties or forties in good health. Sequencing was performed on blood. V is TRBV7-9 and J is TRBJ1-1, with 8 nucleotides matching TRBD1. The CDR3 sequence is CASSFDRGGAFF. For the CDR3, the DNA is TGTGCCAGCAGCTTTGACAGGGGAGGAGCTTTCTTT.